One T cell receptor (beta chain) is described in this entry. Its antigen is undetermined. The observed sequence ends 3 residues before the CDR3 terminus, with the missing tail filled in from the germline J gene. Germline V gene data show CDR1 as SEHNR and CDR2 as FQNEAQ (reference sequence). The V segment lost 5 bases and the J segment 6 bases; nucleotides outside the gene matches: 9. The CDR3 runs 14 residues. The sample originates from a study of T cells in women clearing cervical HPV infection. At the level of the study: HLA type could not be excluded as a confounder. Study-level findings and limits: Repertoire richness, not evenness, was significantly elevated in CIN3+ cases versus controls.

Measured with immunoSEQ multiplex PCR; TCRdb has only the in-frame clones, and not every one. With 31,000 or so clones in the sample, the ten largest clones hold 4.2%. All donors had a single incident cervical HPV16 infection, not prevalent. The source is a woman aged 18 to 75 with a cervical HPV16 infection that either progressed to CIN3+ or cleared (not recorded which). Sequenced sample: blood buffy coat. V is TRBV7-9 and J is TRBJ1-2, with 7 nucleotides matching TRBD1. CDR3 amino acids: CASSMLTGENGYTF. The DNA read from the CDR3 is TGTGCCAGCAGCATGTTAACAGGGGAAAATGGC.